The 25 T cell receptor beta chains given below trace back to one sample, sequenced in a study of blood T cell repertoires in COVID-19. Generated by immunoSEQ multiplex PCR, the TCRdb table keeps only in-frame clones and is missing some. Of roughly 100,000 clones listed, roughly 79% were seen once; the top ten hold over 9%. Sequencing was done on a sample of peripheral blood. Every receptor here comes from a woman aged 70-85 years with acute or convalescent COVID-19.

The chain employs TRBV5-1 and TRBJ2-1; TRBD1 matches 7 bases. Looked up from germline, CDR1 is SGHRS and CDR2 is YFSETQ. The CDR3 runs 13 residues. V trimming: 2 bases; J trimming: 6 bases; junction bases outside the gene matches: 2. The CDR3: CASSFGDSNEQFF. CDR3 in DNA: TGCGCCAGCAGCTTCGGGGACAGCAATGAGCAGTTCTTC.

The J gene is TRBJ1-5, the V gene TRBV7-2; D is unclear. With 5 bases removed from V and 5 bases from J, the gap between germline ends came to 13 bases. This CDR3 comprises 14 residues. The germline gives CDR1 SGHTA, CDR2 FQGNSA. The CDR3 DNA is TGTGCCAGCAGCCCTAACCCCAGGCATCAGCCCCAGCATTTT. Protein product: CASSPNPRHQPQHF.

The rearrangement joins TRBV6-2 or TRBV6-3 to TRBJ2-2, with D perhaps matching TRBD2 (5 bases). The CDR3 sequence is 14 residues long. Trimming left V 4 bases short and J 7 bases short, with 13 bases between. Germline CDR1 is MNHEY and CDR2 is SVGEGT. CDR3 amino acids: CASSWVGSRGELFF. The CDR3 coding sequence is TGTGCCAGCAGTTGGGTAGGGAGCCGCGGGGAGCTGTTTTTT.

The chain uses TRBV9 and TRBJ2-3; 13 nucleotides match TRBD2. V was pared by 4 bases and J by 5 bases, with 16 bases of the junction left unmatched. Germline V gene lookup returns CDR1 SGDLS and CDR2 YYNGEE. The CDR3 loop spans 19 amino acids. CDR3 sequence reads: CASSTNPGLAGLARDTQYF. As DNA, the CDR3 is TGTGCCAGCAGCACAAATCCGGGACTAGCGGGGCTAGCACGAGATACGCAGTATTTT.

This clone was counted between two and nine times. The rearrangement uses TRBV30 and TRBJ1-2; TRBD1 might be the D (6 bases). Germline V gives CDR1 GTSNPN, CDR2 SVGIG (reference sequence). The V end lost 0 bases, the J end lost 3 bases, and 17 bases lay between the germline ends. CDR3 length: 16 residues. The CDR3 loop is CAWSVPRAGADYGYTF. CDR3 coding DNA: TGTGCCTGGAGTGTCCCACGCGCGGGGGCGGACTATGGCTACACCTTC. Supplemented by reference TRBV30 and TRBJ1-2, the full variable domain reads SQTIHQWPATLVQPVGSPLSLECTVEGTSNPNLYWYRQAAGRGLQLLFYSVGIGQISSEVPQNLSASRPQDRQFILSSKKLLLSDSGFYLCAWSVPRAGADYGYTFGSGTRLTVV.

The chain combines TRBV5-1 with TRBJ2-7, with 7 nucleotides matching TRBD1. Germline V CDR1 and CDR2: SGHRS, YFSETQ. This CDR3 region has 14 residues. The trim removed 4 bases at V and 4 bases at J, leaving 8 bases unmatched. CDR3 nucleotide sequence: TGCGCCAGCAGCCCCGCCGGGACAGAATACGAGCAGTACTTC. Protein: CASSPAGTEYEQYF.

The CDR3 reads CASSLSGGVNEQFF. The DNA of the CDR3 is TGTGCCAGTAGTCTTAGCGGGGGGGTAAATGAGCAGTTCTTC. The rearrangement links TRBV19 to TRBJ2-1; 11 positions agree with TRBD2. There are 14 residues in the CDR3. With 5 bases clipped from V and 7 bases from J, the junction kept 4 bases outside the gene matches. Looked up from germline, CDR1 is LNHDA and CDR2 is SQIVND (reference sequence).

V is TRBV6-5 and J is TRBJ1-1; no firm D call. The CDR3 is made up of 13 amino acids. Deletions cut 7 bases from V and 4 bases from J, with 13 bases between. The germline V gene has CDR1 MNHEY and CDR2 SVGAGI. CDR3 nucleotides: TGTGCCAGCAAGACGAGGGCGGGCACTGAAGCTTTCTTT. Residues: CASKTRAGTEAFF.

The chain couples TRBV6-5 to TRBJ1-1, with D tentatively TRBD1 (5 bases). The CDR3 spans 14 residues. Per germline, CDR1 MNHEY and CDR2 SVGAGI. The V end lost 6 bases, the J end lost 3 bases, and 14 bases lay between the germline ends. The CDR3 here is CASRFSLGDTEAFF. CDR3 bases: TGTGCCAGCAGATTTAGTCTAGGGGACACTGAAGCTTTCTTT.

V is TRBV4-3 and J is TRBJ2-3; 8 bases align to TRBD2. With 3 bases clipped from V and 0 bases from J, the junction kept 11 bases outside the gene matches. CDR1 and CDR2 from the germline V gene are LGHNA and YSLEER. This CDR3 comprises 18 residues. CDR3 region: CASSHDRLATTSTDTQYF. The CDR3 DNA follows: TGCGCCAGCAGCCATGATCGACTAGCGACGACTAGCACAGATACGCAGTATTTT.

The V call is TRBV7-3, the J call TRBJ1-2; possible D gene TRBD1, 6 bases. CDR1 SGHTA and CDR2 FQGTGA come from the germline V gene. This CDR3 has 13 residues. V was cut by 3 bases and J by 8 bases, with 13 bases left in between. CDR3 sequence reads: CASSFNREGGYTF. The CDR3 nucleotides read TGTGCCAGCAGCTTCAACAGGGAGGGCGGCTACACCTTC.

This clone was seen just once. This chain uses TRBV15 with TRBJ1-6, with unresolved D. The V end was cut by 1 base, the J end by 7 bases, with 5 bases between. The germline V gene has CDR1 LNHNV and CDR2 YYDKDF (reference sequence). The CDR3 sequence is 13 residues long. The CDR3 nucleotides are TGTGCCACCAGCAGAGGCCTAAATTCACCCCTCCACTTT. It specifies CATSRGLNSPLHF.

The chain uses TRBV28 and TRBJ2-7; 8 bases align to TRBD1. Losses at the gene ends were 8 bases for V and 3 bases for J; bases not matched to a gene: 6. The CDR3 sequence is 13 residues long. In germline, CDR1 is MDHEN, CDR2 SYDVKM. Here the CDR3 reads CASQGAGDYEQYF. CDR3 nucleotide sequence: TGTGCCAGCCAGGGGGCAGGGGACTACGAGCAGTACTTC.

The genes are TRBV2 and TRBJ1-3; D might be TRBD1 (6 bases). The CDR3 is 14 amino acids. Deletions cut 8 bases from V and 2 bases from J, with 13 bases between. From germline, CDR1 is SNHLY and CDR2 FYNNEI. The CDR3 spells CASEGGTAGNTIYF. The CDR3 nucleotides read TGTGCCAGCGAGGGGGGGACGGCTGGAAACACCATATATTTT.

This clone appeared a single time. The rearrangement joins TRBV5-4 to TRBJ2-3; 7 bases line up with TRBD2. V dropped 2 bases and J dropped 6; count of bases not matched to a gene: 0. There are 12 residues in the CDR3. CDR1 and CDR2 from the germline V gene are SGHNT and YYREEE (reference sequence). The CDR3 reads CASSLLADTQYF. CDR3 nucleotide sequence: TGTGCCAGCAGCTTACTAGCGGATACGCAGTATTTT.

This chain joins TRBV6-1 and TRBJ2-3, with TRBD1 matching 9 bases. Germline V gene sequence: CDR1 MNHNS, CDR2 SASEGT. CDR3 length equals 16 residues. J was trimmed by 0 bases and V by 4 bases; bases with no gene match: 5. This CDR3 reads CASSGGTGTSTDTQYF. DNA for the CDR3: TGTGCCAGCAGTGGAGGGACAGGGACTAGCACAGATACGCAGTATTTT.

The chain couples TRBV7-2 to TRBJ1-6, with D maybe TRBD1 (5 bases). Germline V CDR1 and CDR2: SGHTA, FQGNSA. V lost 1 base to trimming and J lost 7 bases, with 11 bases between them. This CDR3 contains 15 residues. CDR3 sequence reads: CASSLVRVGNSPLHF. The CDR3 nucleotides are TGTGCCAGCAGCTTAGTCAGGGTCGGGAATTCACCCCTCCACTTT.

This chain connects TRBV21-1 to TRBJ2-1; the table gives TRBD2 as D, unverified against the DNA. TRBV21-1 is reported as a pseudogene. This CDR3 spans 21 amino acids. The CDR3 nucleotides read TGTGCCAGCAGCAAAGACCCCCCCAGCGGGGGGATAATCGACTCCTACAATGAGCAGTTCTTC. This encodes CASSKDPPSGGIIDSYNEQFF.

The chain employs TRBV5-1 and TRBJ1-1, with unresolved D. V lost 4 bases to trimming and J lost 1 base, with 14 bases between them. Germline CDR1 and CDR2: SGHRS and YFSETQ. This CDR3 is built from 15 residues. The CDR3 spells CASSPGVGRNTEAFF. DNA for the CDR3: TGCGCCAGCAGCCCCGGGGTGGGCAGGAACACTGAAGCTTTCTTT.

This clone is a singleton in its sample. V and J are TRBV3-1 (or the pseudogene TRBV3-2) and TRBJ1-5; the D is unclear. V lost 0 bases, J lost 1 base, and 13 bases lay in between. CDR1 is LGHDT and CDR2 is YNNKEL in the germline V gene (reference sequence). This CDR3 has 17 residues. CDR3 region: CASSQDRPAGSNQPQHF. Here the CDR3 DNA reads TGTGCCAGCAGCCAAGATCGCCCCGCCGGGAGCAATCAGCCCCAGCATTTT.

V is TRBV6-1 and J is TRBJ1-2; TRBD1 is a possible D gene (6 bases). V shed 0 bases and J shed 7 bases, with 9 bases lying between them. From germline, CDR1 is MNHNS and CDR2 SASEGT. The CDR3 contains 13 residues. The CDR3 is CASSEAGQSGYTF. The CDR3 region has the DNA TGTGCCAGCAGTGAAGCGGGACAAAGTGGCTACACCTTC.

This clone was counted once. The chain recombines TRBV5-1 with TRBJ1-6; no clear D gene. V was pared by 0 bases and J by 3 bases, with 7 bases between. The CDR3 is 15 residues long. Per germline, CDR1 SGHRS and CDR2 YFSETQ. CDR3: CASSLDSGYNSPLHF. The CDR3, as DNA: TGCGCCAGCAGCTTGGACTCCGGCTATAATTCACCCCTCCACTTT.

Notes on this clone: The junction departs from germline at one end; a sequencing error may be responsible. The CDR3 region is CASRERSSYNEQFF. The CDR3 DNA is TGTGCAAGTAGGGAGCGGAGCTCCTACAATGAGCAGTTCTTC. This chain links TRBV19 with TRBJ2-1, with a possible D match to TRBD2 (5 bases). There are 14 residues in the CDR3. The germline CDR1 and CDR2 sequences are LNHDA and SQIVND (reference sequence).

This clone was seen a single time. The chain has TRBV7-8 and TRBJ1-6, with 9 bases lining up with TRBD1. The germline V gene has CDR1 SGHVS and CDR2 FQNEAQ. Unmatched junction bases numbered 8, after V lost 2 bases and J lost 9 bases. The CDR3 is 16 amino acids. This chain's CDR3 is CASSLMGTGTGSPLHF. For the CDR3, the DNA is TGTGCCAGCAGCTTAATGGGGACAGGGACAGGTTCACCCCTCCACTTT.

The chain combines TRBV19 with TRBJ2-5; TRBD1 aligns across 9 bases. The V segment lost 3 bases and the J segment 6 bases; nucleotides outside the gene matches: 17. Germline-derived CDR1 and CDR2 are LNHDA and SQIVND (reference sequence). The CDR3 covers 18 residues. In DNA, the CDR3 is TGTGCCAGTAGTATTTTTTTATTCGGGGGACAGGGCATCCAGACCCAGTACTTC. Protein sequence: CASSIFLFGGQGIQTQYF.